This T cell receptor (beta chain) was sequenced in a study of shared clonotypes between healthy human individuals. About the study: The donors, a couple of women and a few men, were aged 18 to 49. Whole-study results and caveats: Sampling covered blood only; tissue repertoires likely differ.

CDR1 SGHDT and CDR2 YYEEEE come from the germline V gene. The CDR3 loop spans 15 amino acids. J lost 3 bases, V lost 0 bases, and 4 bases had no gene match. In regard to this clone: Antigen: not known.

Profiling relied on immunoSEQ multiplex PCR, and the TCRdb table lists in-frame clones only, not all of them. The repertoire has roughly 1,100,000 clones, under 80% of them found once; the top ten carry 1.4% to 1.5%. The sequence derives from a man younger than 30 in good health. Sequencing used memory CD4+ T cells sorted from blood. Subset specified: CD45RA-negative fraction. The chain is built from TRBV5-6 and TRBJ2-3, with 7 bases that match TRBD2. CDR3 loop: CASSLGLADTDTQYF. The CDR3 DNA sequence: TGTGCCAGCAGCTTGGGGCTAGCGGATACAGATACGCAGTATTTT.